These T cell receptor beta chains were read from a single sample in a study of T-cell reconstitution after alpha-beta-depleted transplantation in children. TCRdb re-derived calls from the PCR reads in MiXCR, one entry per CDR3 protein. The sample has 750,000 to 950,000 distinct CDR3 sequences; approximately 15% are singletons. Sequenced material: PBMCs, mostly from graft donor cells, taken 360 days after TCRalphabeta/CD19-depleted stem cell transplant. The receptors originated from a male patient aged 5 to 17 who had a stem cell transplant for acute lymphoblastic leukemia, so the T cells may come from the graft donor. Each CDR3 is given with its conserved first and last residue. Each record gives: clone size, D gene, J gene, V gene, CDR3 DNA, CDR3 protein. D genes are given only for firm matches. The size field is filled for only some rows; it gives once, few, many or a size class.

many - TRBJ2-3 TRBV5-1 TGCGCCAGCAGCATATCCGGAGGGGATACGCAGTATTTT CASSISGGDTQYF
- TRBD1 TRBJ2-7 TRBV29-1 TGCAGCGTTGGGACAGGGGGCGGTATCTACGAGCAGTACTTC CSVGTGGGIYEQYF
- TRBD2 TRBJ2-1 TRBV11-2 TGTGCCAGCAGCTTAAATAGCGCGGCTAGCGGGAGGAATGAGCAGTTCTTC CASSLNSAASGRNEQFF
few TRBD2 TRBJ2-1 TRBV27 TGTGCCAGCACCATTAGCGGGACATTTGGTAATGAGCAGTTCTTC CASTISGTFGNEQFF
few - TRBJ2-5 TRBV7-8 TGTGCCAGCAGCTTAGTGGGCCCTCGGACCTTGGGAGCAGACCAAGAGACCCAGTACTTC CASSLVGPRTLGADQETQYF
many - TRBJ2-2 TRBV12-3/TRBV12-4 TGTGCCAGCACCCCCCCCCGGGGGACCGGGGAGCTGTTTTTT CASTPPRGTGELFF
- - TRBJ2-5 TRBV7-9 TGTGCCAGCAGCAGGTACAGGGTATCGGGAGAGACCCAGTACTTC CASSRYRVSGETQYF
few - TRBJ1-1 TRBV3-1 TGTGCCAGCAGCCCCTCCAGGGGAGTTGAAGCTTTCTTT CASSPSRGVEAFF
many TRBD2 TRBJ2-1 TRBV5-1 TGCGCCAGCAGCCCGGGACTAGCGGGGGTCTACAATGAGCAGTTCTTC CASSPGLAGVYNEQFF
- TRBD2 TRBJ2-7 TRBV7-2 TGTGCCAGCAGCCGCAACCAGCGGGAGAAGACCTACGAGCAGTACTTC CASSRNQREKTYEQYF
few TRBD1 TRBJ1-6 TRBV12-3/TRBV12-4 TGTGCCAGCAGGTACAGGGGAATCGATTCACCCCTCCACTTT CASRYRGIDSPLHF
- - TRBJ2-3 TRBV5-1 TGCGCCAGCAGCTTGGGTCCTCACCGTGGGGATACGCAGTATTTT CASSLGPHRGDTQYF
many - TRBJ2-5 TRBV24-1 TGTGCCACCAGTGATTTCGTGGGACTGCAAGAGACCCAGTACTTC CATSDFVGLQETQYF
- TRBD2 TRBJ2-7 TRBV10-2 TGCGCCAGCAGGCCTACCGGGACTAGTGACAAGCAGTACTTC CASRPTGTSDKQYF
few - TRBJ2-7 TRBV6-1 TGTGCCAGCCGCCCTTTGGGTTCCAGCGAGCAGTACTTC CASRPLGSSEQYF
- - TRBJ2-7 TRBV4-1 TGCGCCAGCAGCCCCGTGGGGGGGCGGCACTACGAGCAGTACTTC CASSPVGGRHYEQYF
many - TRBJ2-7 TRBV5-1 TGCGCCAGCAGCCGCCAGGGGCACTACGAGCAGTACTTC CASSRQGHYEQYF
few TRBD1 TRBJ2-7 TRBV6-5 TGTGCCAGCAGTTACTCTCGACAGGGGAGGTACGAGCAGTACTTC CASSYSRQGRYEQYF
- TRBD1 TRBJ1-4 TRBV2 TGTGCCAGCAGTGATGTCGGGACAGGGCGAGAAAAACTGTTTTTT CASSDVGTGREKLFF
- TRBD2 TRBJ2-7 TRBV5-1 TGCGCCAGCAGCTTGGTGTCTATTCGACTAGCGGGAAGAAAATACGAGCAGTACTTC CASSLVSIRLAGRKYEQYF
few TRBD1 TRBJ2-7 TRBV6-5 TGTGCCAGCAGTTACTCCTACAGGGGGCAGGACTACGAGCAGTACTTC CASSYSYRGQDYEQYF
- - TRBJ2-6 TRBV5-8 TGTGCCAGCAGCTTGGTGTCCGGGCTCGGGGCCAACGTCCTGACTTTC CASSLVSGLGANVLTF
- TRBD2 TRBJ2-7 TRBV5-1 TGCGCCAGCAGCCGATTGACTAGCGGGAGTCACGAGCAGTACTTC CASSRLTSGSHEQYF
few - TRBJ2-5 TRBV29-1 TGCAGCGTTGTCCTCGGCCACAGGCAGACCCAGTACTTC CSVVLGHRQTQYF
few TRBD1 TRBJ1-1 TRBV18 TGTGCCAGCTCACCACAGGACCAGGGGGGTGAAGCTTTCTTT CASSPQDQGGEAFF
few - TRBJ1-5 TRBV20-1 TGCAGTGCCGCACTCCCCAGGGGCAATCAGCCCCAGCATTTT CSAALPRGNQPQHF
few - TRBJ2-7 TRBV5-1 TGCGCCAGTCACAACGGGCCACCCTCCTACGAGCAGTACTTC CASHNGPPSYEQYF
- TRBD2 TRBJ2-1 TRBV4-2 TGTGCCAGCAGCCAAACCGCCGGGACTAGCGGGACGCGAGGCAATGAGCAGTTCTTC CASSQTAGTSGTRGNEQFF
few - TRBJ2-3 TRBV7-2 TGTGCCAGCAGCTTAGATCGAGTGCTCACAGATACGCAGTATTTT CASSLDRVLTDTQYF
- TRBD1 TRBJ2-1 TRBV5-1 TGCGCCAGCAGCGCGGCGGGACAGGGGTACTACAATGAGCAGTTCTTC CASSAAGQGYYNEQFF
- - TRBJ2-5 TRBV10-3 TGTGCCGTCCGGACCTCGTCCCAAGAGACCCAGTACTTC CAVRTSSQETQYF
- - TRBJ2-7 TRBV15 TGTGCCACCAGCACGTACCGGGACACGGTGACCTACGAGCAGTACTTC CATSTYRDTVTYEQYF
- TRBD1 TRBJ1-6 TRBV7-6 TGTGCCAGCAGCCTCTGGGCAGGACAGGGCGGATCACCCCTCCACTTT CASSLWAGQGGSPLHF
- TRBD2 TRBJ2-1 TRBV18 TGTGCCAGCTCACCATTAATAGCGGGAGGTGGCAATGAGCAGTTCTTC CASSPLIAGGGNEQFF
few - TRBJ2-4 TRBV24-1 TGTGCCACCGAGCAAGGGGCATCGTCCCGAATTCAGTACTTC CATEQGASSRIQYF
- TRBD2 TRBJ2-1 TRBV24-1 TGTGCCACCACGGGAGGCCTGAACTACAATGAGCAGTTCTTC CATTGGLNYNEQFF
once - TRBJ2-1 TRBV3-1 TGTGCCAGCAGCCCCCTCCCGGGGAGGAGCTCCTACAATGAGCAGTTCTTC CASSPLPGRSSYNEQFF
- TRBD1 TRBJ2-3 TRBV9 TGTGCCAGCAGCGTAAGGGACAGGGCCGCAGATACGCAGTATTTT CASSVRDRAADTQYF
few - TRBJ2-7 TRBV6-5 TGTGCCAGCAGTTACGCGGGGGACACCTACGAGCAGTACTTC CASSYAGDTYEQYF
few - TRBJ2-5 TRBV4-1 TGCGCCAGCAGCCAGTTTGCTAGCGAAGAGACCCAGTACTTC CASSQFASEETQYF
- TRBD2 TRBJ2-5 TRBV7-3 TGTGCCAGCAGCCCCACGGGGGGGCTAGCACAAGAGACCCAGTACTTC CASSPTGGLAQETQYF
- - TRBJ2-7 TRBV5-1 TGCGCCAGCAGCTTGGAGGGGGGGGCCTTTGAGCAGTACTTC CASSLEGGAFEQYF
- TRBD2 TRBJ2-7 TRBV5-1 TGCGCCAGCAGCTTTTCGACTAGCGGGAGGGTCATCGAGCAGTACTTC CASSFSTSGRVIEQYF
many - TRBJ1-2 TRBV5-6 TGTGCCAGCAGCTTGGCTCAGCCCTATGGCTACACCTTC CASSLAQPYGYTF
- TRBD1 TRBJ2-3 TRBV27 TGTGCCAGCAGTACCAGGACAGGGGGCCCACGCAAAGGAAACACAGATACGCAGTATTTT CASSTRTGGPRKGNTDTQYF